Below are 21 T cell receptor beta chains sequenced from a single sample in a study of T cell changes during pregnancy in multiple sclerosis. Repertoires were generated with immunoSEQ multiplex PCR, while TCRdb's copy carries only in-frame clones and drops some. The repertoire holds fewer than 140,000 clones, with more than 80% as singletons. Source: peripheral blood, taken before pregnancy. All receptors derive from a female donor with multiple sclerosis, enrolled in a pregnancy study.

The V gene is TRBV30, the J gene TRBJ2-7, with 7 bases aligning to TRBD2. Germline CDR1 is GTSNPN and CDR2 is SVGIG (reference sequence). The CDR3 runs 14 residues. Losses at the gene ends were 0 bases for V and 3 bases for J; bases not matched to a gene: 5. CDR3 protein: CAWSVRWTSYEQYF. CDR3 bases: TGTGCCTGGAGTGTAAGGTGGACTAGCTACGAGCAGTACTTC.

The chain has TRBV7-2 and TRBJ2-3; TRBD1 agrees at 8 bases. V lost 5 bases and J lost 3; bases outside the gene matches: 10. The length of the CDR3 is 16 residues. Germline V gives CDR1 SGHTA, CDR2 FQGNSA. The CDR3 spells CASSMWQGAATDTQYF. DNA of the CDR3: TGTGCCAGCAGCATGTGGCAGGGGGCGGCTACAGATACGCAGTATTTT.

V and J are TRBV7-9 and TRBJ2-5; D gene ambiguous. Germline CDR1 is SEHNR and CDR2 is FQNEAQ (reference sequence). V gave up 5 bases and J gave up 0 bases, with 10 bases separating them. The CDR3 extends over 14 amino acids. The CDR3 coding sequence is TGTGCCAGCAGCCCAGTGGTGTACCAAGAGACCCAGTACTTC. It is translated as CASSPVVYQETQYF.

This rearrangement joins TRBV6-6 to TRBJ2-2; TRBD1 is a possible D gene (5 bases). This CDR3 has 15 amino acids. Germline V gene sequence: CDR1 MNHNY, CDR2 SVGAGI (reference sequence). Between the trimmed V and J ends, which lost 6 bases and 6 bases, there was a span of 17 bases. CDR3 protein: CASREGALSAGELFF. The CDR3 DNA follows: TGTGCCAGCAGGGAAGGGGCCCTTTCGGCCGGGGAGCTGTTTTTT.

The V gene is TRBV7-2, the J gene TRBJ2-7, with 7 positions matching TRBD1. Germline values: CDR1 SGHTA, CDR2 FQGNSA. This CDR3 region has 14 residues. The V gene end was trimmed by 4 bases and the J gene end by 3 bases; junction bases not matched to a gene: 6. CDR3 loop: CASSYRDSFYEQYF. The CDR3 nucleotides read TGTGCCAGCAGCTACCGGGACAGCTTCTACGAGCAGTACTTC.

This chain connects TRBV7-9 to TRBJ2-7; no reliable D call. Trimming took off 5 bases at V and 10 bases at J, with 12 bases between the two ends. CDR3 size: 11 residues. The V gene's germline CDR1 is SEHNR and CDR2 FQNEAQ (reference sequence). The CDR3 loop is CASSPSMKQYF. The CDR3 bases are TGTGCCAGCAGCCCCTCTATGAAACAGTACTTC.

The chain employs TRBV6-4 and TRBJ2-1; perhaps TRBD2 as D (5 bases). The CDR3 is 14 amino acids. CDR1 is MRHNA, CDR2 SNTAGT, per germline. Trimming took off 3 bases at V and 9 bases at J, with 15 bases between the two ends. The CDR3 region has the DNA TGTGCCAGCAGTGAAGGCCTAGCTTACGGTGAGCAGTTCTTC. Protein: CASSEGLAYGEQFF.

The chain joins TRBV9 to TRBJ2-7, with 11 bases lining up with TRBD1. The CDR3 covers 18 residues. Trimming cost V 4 bases and J 2 bases; bases outside gene matches: 14. In germline, CDR1 is SGDLS, CDR2 YYNGEE. The CDR3 coding sequence is TGTGCCAGCAGCATAACCCCGAATCCGGGACAGGGGGCCTACGAGCAGTACTTC. This encodes CASSITPNPGQGAYEQYF.

The chain has TRBV10-3 and TRBJ2-2; D remains unclear. The CDR3 has 15 residues. Trimming shortened V by 10 bases and J by 0 bases, and 15 bases separated the two germline ends. The V gene's germline CDR1 is ENHRY and CDR2 SYGVKD. The CDR3 reads CATQPSQTNTGELFF. The CDR3 DNA reads as TGTGCCACCCAGCCGTCACAGACGAACACCGGGGAGCTGTTTTTT.

The rearrangement links TRBV7-2 to TRBJ1-2; TRBD1 is a possible D gene (5 bases). Germline lookup yields CDR1 SGHTA and CDR2 FQGNSA. V lost 1 base, J lost 5 bases, and 8 bases lay in between. The CDR3 totals 13 residues. The CDR3 DNA reads as TGTGCCAGCAGCTTAGGACAGTTATATGGCTACACCTTC. Encoded protein: CASSLGQLYGYTF.

This chain links TRBV11-2 with TRBJ1-2; D is ambiguous. The CDR3 is made up of 14 amino acids. Germline V gene lookup returns CDR1 SGHAT and CDR2 FQNNGV. Trimming cost V 1 base and J 4 bases, with 10 bases left between them. The CDR3 DNA reads as TGTGCCAGCAGCTTAGTACGGAGTTTCTATGGCTACACCTTC. Translated: CASSLVRSFYGYTF. Based on the CDR3 plus reference TRBV11-2 and TRBJ1-2, the full variable domain is EAGVAQSPRYKIIEKRQSVAFWCNPISGHATLYWYQQILGQGPKLLIQFQNNGVVDDSQLPKDRFSAERLKGVDSTLKIQPAKLEDSAVYLCASSLVRSFYGYTFGSGTRLTVV.

The J gene is TRBJ2-6, the V gene TRBV7-8; D unclear. CDR3 size: 14 residues. Germline loops: CDR1 SGHVS, CDR2 FQNEAQ. Trimming removed 4 bases from V and 7 bases from J, with 11 bases in between. CDR3 coding DNA: TGTGCCAGCAGCTCCCCCCGCGGCGCCAACGTCCTGACTTTC. It specifies CASSSPRGANVLTF.

This clone was found a few times. This sequence joins TRBV14 and TRBJ2-7; TRBD1 aligns across 12 bases. After removal of 3 bases from V and 3 bases from J, the junction contained 18 bases not matched to a gene. The length of the CDR3 is 20 residues. CDR1 is SGHDN and CDR2 is FVKESK in the germline V gene. The CDR3 protein is CASSQGQGAIGVAGGYEQYF. CDR3 nucleotides: TGTGCCAGCAGCCAGGGACAGGGGGCTATCGGTGTCGCGGGGGGCTACGAGCAGTACTTC.

This chain uses TRBV10-3 with TRBJ2-5; D may be TRBD1 (6 bases). The V gene lost 3 bases and the J gene lost 7 bases, with 15 bases spanning the gap. Germline-derived CDR1 and CDR2 are ENHRY and SYGVKD. This CDR3 spans 14 amino acids. The CDR3 DNA reads as TGTGCCATCAGTGAACAGGGTCACGGTGGGACCCAGTACTTC. Translated: CAISEQGHGGTQYF.

The V call is TRBV29-1, the J call TRBJ1-1, with D perhaps matching TRBD1 (5 bases). Germline CDR1 reads SQVTM; CDR2 reads ANQGSEA. V was cut by 4 bases and J by 4 bases, with 13 bases left in between. CDR3 size: 13 residues. The CDR3 sequence: CSVAGRASTEAFF. The CDR3 nucleotides are TGCAGCGTTGCAGGCAGGGCTAGCACTGAAGCTTTCTTT.

V usage is TRBV6-5 and J usage is TRBJ1-5; 8 nucleotides line up with TRBD1. V shed 6 bases and J 2 bases; nucleotides not matched to a gene: 6. Germline V gene data show CDR1 as MNHEY and CDR2 as SVGAGI. CDR3 length: 15 residues. CDR3 loop: CASSDRGGGNQPQHF. CDR3 coding DNA: TGTGCCAGCAGCGACAGGGGTGGAGGCAATCAGCCCCAGCATTTT.

The chain recombines TRBV7-9 with TRBJ1-4, with TRBD1 matching over 7 bases. The CDR3 covers 15 residues. Germline V gene lookup returns CDR1 SEHNR and CDR2 FQNEAQ (reference sequence). Trimming at V came to 0 bases and at J to 2 bases, leaving 0 bases not matched to a gene. The CDR3 region is CASSLAGQTNEKLFF. As DNA, the CDR3 is TGTGCCAGCAGCTTAGCGGGACAGACTAATGAAAAACTGTTTTTT.

J is TRBJ1-2 and V is TRBV11-2; the D is unclear. This CDR3 region has 13 residues. V lost 5 bases to trimming and J lost 1 base, with 8 bases between them. Germline CDR1 SGHAT, CDR2 FQNNGV. The CDR3 sequence: CASSQTVNYGYTF. CDR3 coding DNA: TGTGCCAGCAGCCAAACAGTTAACTATGGCTACACCTTC. Complete variable domain (other parts from reference TRBV11-2 and TRBJ1-2): EAGVAQSPRYKIIEKRQSVAFWCNPISGHATLYWYQQILGQGPKLLIQFQNNGVVDDSQLPKDRFSAERLKGVDSTLKIQPAKLEDSAVYLCASSQTVNYGYTFGSGTRLTVV.

The chain carries TRBV6-1 and TRBJ1-2, with a possible D match to TRBD1 (5 bases). CDR1 MNHNS and CDR2 SASEGT come from the germline V gene. The CDR3 is 15 amino acids. Trimming took 8 bases from V and 3 from J, leaving 19 bases between them. The CDR3 spells CASVRQSQGHYGYTF. The CDR3 DNA is TGTGCCAGCGTTAGACAGTCCCAAGGACACTATGGCTACACCTTC.

This chain uses TRBV25-1 with TRBJ1-1; D unclear. The V gene's germline CDR1 is MGHDK and CDR2 SYGVNS. The CDR3 runs to 13 residues. Deletions cut 6 bases from V and 0 bases from J, with 8 bases between. In nucleotides, the CDR3 is TGTGCCAGCAGGTCAACAGTGAACACTGAAGCTTTCTTT. Encoded protein: CASRSTVNTEAFF.

The J gene is TRBJ2-2, the V gene TRBV7-9; TRBD1 is a possible D gene (5 bases). Germline V gives CDR1 SEHNR, CDR2 FQNEAQ (reference sequence). The length of the CDR3 is 17 residues. V lost 4 bases, J lost 0 bases, and 15 bases lay in between. CDR3 nucleotides: TGTGCCAGCAGCTCCGTGGGGCAGGGCGCGAACACCGGGGAGCTGTTTTTT. Encoded protein: CASSSVGQGANTGELFF.